These T cell receptor beta chains were read from a single sample in a study of T cells in Graves' hyperthyroidism and ophthalmopathy. TCRdb processed the multiplex PCR reads anew with MiXCR; each CDR3 protein has one entry. The sample lists approximately 610,000 distinct CDR3 sequences, roughly 15% occurring once. The source material was blood. The receptors stem from a woman between 40 and 55 years old with Graves' ophthalmopathy. Both conserved end residues are part of each CDR3. The D gene is left open where the match is weak. For some rows the clone size is stated as once, few or many, or as a class when expanded; others skip it.

d_gene: TRBD1; abundance: NA; j_gene: TRBJ1-1; v_gene: TRBV6-1; CDR3aa: CASRTRDRGSSDEAFF; CDR3nt: TGTGCCAGCCGGACCCGGGACAGGGGTTCTTCGGATGAAGCTTTCTTT
d_gene: NA; abundance: NA; j_gene: TRBJ2-6; v_gene: TRBV7-9; CDR3aa: CASSGDGPHNVLTF; CDR3nt: TGTGCCAGCAGCGGGGACGGACCCCACAACGTCCTGACTTTC
d_gene: NA; abundance: NA; j_gene: TRBJ1-1; v_gene: TRBV29-1; CDR3aa: CSVTLDLLNTEAFF; CDR3nt: TGCAGCGTTACACTGGACCTACTGAACACTGAAGCTTTCTTT
d_gene: NA; abundance: NA; j_gene: TRBJ1-5; v_gene: TRBV12-3/TRBV12-4; CDR3aa: CASSSGPASQPQHF; CDR3nt: TGTGCCAGCAGTTCCGGGCCGGCTTCTCAGCCCCAGCATTTT
d_gene: NA; abundance: many; j_gene: TRBJ2-3; v_gene: TRBV28; CDR3aa: CASSPIYPRTDTQYF; CDR3nt: TGTGCCAGCAGTCCCATTTATCCTCGCACAGATACGCAGTATTTT
d_gene: TRBD1; abundance: NA; j_gene: TRBJ2-5; v_gene: TRBV3-1; CDR3aa: CASSPGQGPFQETQYF; CDR3nt: TGTGCCAGCAGCCCGGGACAGGGGCCATTCCAAGAAACCCAGTACTTC
d_gene: TRBD1; abundance: many; j_gene: TRBJ1-5; v_gene: TRBV7-2; CDR3aa: CASNSGTGGWQPQHF; CDR3nt: TGTGCCAGCAACTCGGGTACAGGGGGTTGGCAGCCCCAGCATTTT
d_gene: NA; abundance: many; j_gene: TRBJ1-1; v_gene: TRBV5-5; CDR3aa: CASNTPQGSAEAFF; CDR3nt: TGTGCCAGCAACACGCCCCAGGGGAGTGCTGAAGCTTTCTTT
d_gene: TRBD1; abundance: NA; j_gene: TRBJ1-2; v_gene: TRBV19; CDR3aa: CASTPGTATIGYTF; CDR3nt: TGTGCCAGTACCCCCGGGACAGCTACTATCGGCTACACCTTC
d_gene: TRBD1; abundance: many; j_gene: TRBJ1-5; v_gene: TRBV6-1; CDR3aa: CASSGGQGQNQPQHF; CDR3nt: TGTGCCAGCAGTGGGGGACAGGGACAGAATCAGCCCCAGCATTTT
d_gene: TRBD2; abundance: NA; j_gene: TRBJ2-2; v_gene: TRBV20-1; CDR3aa: CSASRGLAGLQAGELFF; CDR3nt: TGCAGTGCTAGCCGGGGACTAGCGGGACTTCAGGCCGGGGAGCTGTTTTTT
d_gene: NA; abundance: few; j_gene: TRBJ1-2; v_gene: TRBV6-1; CDR3aa: CASNRDRANYGYTF; CDR3nt: TGTGCCAGCAACCGCGACAGAGCTAACTATGGCTACACCTTC
d_gene: TRBD2; abundance: NA; j_gene: TRBJ2-2; v_gene: TRBV6-5; CDR3aa: CASSSYPVAGTGELFF; CDR3nt: TGTGCCAGCAGTTCATACCCCGTAGCGGGAACCGGGGAGCTGTTTTTT
d_gene: TRBD1; abundance: many; j_gene: TRBJ2-5; v_gene: TRBV28; CDR3aa: CASSPTDRAKETQYF; CDR3nt: TGTGCCAGCAGTCCAACGGACAGGGCGAAAGAGACCCAGTACTTC
d_gene: TRBD2; abundance: NA; j_gene: TRBJ2-5; v_gene: TRBV3-1; CDR3aa: CASSQSGRLETQYF; CDR3nt: TGTGCCAGCAGCCAAAGCGGGAGATTGGAGACCCAGTACTTC
d_gene: NA; abundance: many; j_gene: TRBJ1-5; v_gene: TRBV6-2/TRBV6-3; CDR3aa: CATRGGIQPQHF; CDR3nt: TGTGCCACGCGCGGTGGGATTCAGCCCCAGCATTTT
d_gene: TRBD2; abundance: many; j_gene: TRBJ2-7; v_gene: TRBV28; CDR3aa: CASGGVAVVYEQYF; CDR3nt: TGTGCCAGCGGGGGGGTAGCGGTAGTCTACGAGCAGTACTTC
d_gene: NA; abundance: many; j_gene: TRBJ2-5; v_gene: TRBV12-3/TRBV12-4; CDR3aa: CASGPKMGAETQYF; CDR3nt: TGTGCCAGCGGTCCCAAGATGGGGGCAGAGACCCAGTACTTC
d_gene: TRBD1; abundance: NA; j_gene: TRBJ1-1; v_gene: TRBV11-2; CDR3aa: CASSPRTGAHNTEAFF; CDR3nt: TGTGCCAGCAGCCCCCGGACAGGGGCCCACAACACTGAAGCTTTCTTT
d_gene: NA; abundance: many; j_gene: TRBJ2-7; v_gene: TRBV24-1; CDR3aa: CATSDPLPSGKQYF; CDR3nt: TGTGCCACCAGTGACCCCCTCCCGTCGGGCAAGCAGTACTTC
d_gene: TRBD2; abundance: NA; j_gene: TRBJ2-7; v_gene: TRBV7-2; CDR3aa: CASSSFPRGSYEQYF; CDR3nt: TGTGCCAGCAGCTCCTTCCCGCGGGGGTCCTACGAGCAGTACTTC
d_gene: TRBD1; abundance: many; j_gene: TRBJ2-7; v_gene: TRBV7-8; CDR3aa: CASNRGQVRSSYEQYF; CDR3nt: TGTGCCAGCAACAGGGGACAGGTGAGGTCCTCCTACGAGCAGTACTTC
d_gene: TRBD2; abundance: many; j_gene: TRBJ2-5; v_gene: TRBV6-2/TRBV6-3; CDR3aa: CASSPTGTSDQETQYF; CDR3nt: TGTGCCAGCAGCCCAACCGGGACTAGCGACCAAGAGACCCAGTACTTC
d_gene: TRBD1; abundance: many; j_gene: TRBJ2-5; v_gene: TRBV2; CDR3aa: CASSVGQGRATQYF; CDR3nt: TGTGCCAGCAGTGTCGGACAGGGAAGGGCGACCCAGTACTTC
d_gene: TRBD1; abundance: few; j_gene: TRBJ1-2; v_gene: TRBV28; CDR3aa: CASCHGQGTYGYTF; CDR3nt: TGTGCCAGCTGCCACGGACAGGGAACCTATGGCTACACCTTC
d_gene: NA; abundance: many; j_gene: TRBJ2-5; v_gene: TRBV20-1; CDR3aa: CSAPGTRVRETQYF; CDR3nt: TGCAGTGCACCCGGGACAAGGGTCCGGGAGACCCAGTACTTC
d_gene: TRBD1; abundance: many; j_gene: TRBJ1-2; v_gene: TRBV15; CDR3aa: CATSRDRTGAYGYTF; CDR3nt: TGTGCCACCAGCAGAGATCGGACAGGGGCCTATGGCTACACCTTC
d_gene: NA; abundance: many; j_gene: TRBJ2-7; v_gene: TRBV7-8; CDR3aa: CASSLDSPSYEQYF; CDR3nt: TGTGCCAGCAGCTTAGACAGCCCGTCCTACGAGCAGTACTTC
d_gene: NA; abundance: NA; j_gene: TRBJ2-5; v_gene: TRBV2; CDR3aa: CASSEDARETQYF; CDR3nt: TGTGCCAGCAGCGAGGACGCTAGGGAGACCCAGTACTTC
d_gene: TRBD2; abundance: many; j_gene: TRBJ2-7; v_gene: TRBV19; CDR3aa: CASRLLAASSYEQYF; CDR3nt: TGTGCCAGTAGGTTACTAGCGGCGAGCTCCTACGAGCAGTACTTC
d_gene: NA; abundance: few; j_gene: TRBJ1-2; v_gene: TRBV7-9; CDR3aa: CASSTPQREAYGYTF; CDR3nt: TGTGCCAGCAGCACACCGCAAAGGGAAGCCTATGGCTACACCTTC
d_gene: TRBD1; abundance: few; j_gene: TRBJ2-2; v_gene: TRBV11-3; CDR3aa: CASSLRQGITGELFF; CDR3nt: TGTGCCAGCAGCTTAAGACAGGGGATCACCGGGGAGCTGTTTTTT
d_gene: TRBD2; abundance: few; j_gene: TRBJ2-1; v_gene: TRBV7-3; CDR3aa: CASSLQAGESEQFF; CDR3nt: TGTGCCAGCAGCTTACAAGCGGGAGAGAGTGAGCAGTTCTTC
d_gene: TRBD2; abundance: many; j_gene: TRBJ2-7; v_gene: TRBV5-1; CDR3aa: CASSLGLAGSVYEQYF; CDR3nt: TGCGCCAGCAGCCTGGGACTAGCGGGATCGGTTTACGAGCAGTACTTC
d_gene: TRBD2; abundance: few; j_gene: TRBJ2-5; v_gene: TRBV3-1; CDR3aa: CASSRGASGSMETQYF; CDR3nt: TGTGCCAGCTCCCGGGGGGCTAGCGGGAGCATGGAGACCCAGTACTTC
d_gene: NA; abundance: few; j_gene: TRBJ1-5; v_gene: TRBV12-3/TRBV12-4; CDR3aa: CASTLGGNSNQPQHF; CDR3nt: TGTGCCAGCACCCTTGGGGGAAATAGCAATCAGCCCCAGCATTTT
d_gene: NA; abundance: NA; j_gene: TRBJ1-3; v_gene: TRBV6-2/TRBV6-3; CDR3aa: CASSYGDTDSGNTIYF; CDR3nt: TGTGCCAGCAGTTATGGGGACACCGACTCTGGAAACACCATATATTTT
d_gene: TRBD1; abundance: many; j_gene: TRBJ1-2; v_gene: TRBV6-1; CDR3aa: CASSEQGDYGYTF; CDR3nt: TGTGCCAGCAGTGAACAGGGGGACTATGGCTACACCTTC
d_gene: NA; abundance: many; j_gene: TRBJ2-2; v_gene: TRBV27; CDR3aa: CASSRFGDGELFF; CDR3nt: TGTGCCAGCAGTCGGTTCGGAGACGGGGAGCTGTTTTTT
d_gene: NA; abundance: few; j_gene: TRBJ2-2; v_gene: TRBV7-9; CDR3aa: CASIEGATGELFF; CDR3nt: TGTGCCAGCATCGAAGGGGCCACCGGGGAGCTGTTTTTT
d_gene: NA; abundance: many; j_gene: TRBJ2-7; v_gene: TRBV7-9; CDR3aa: CASSAGPRTGYEQYF; CDR3nt: TGTGCCAGCAGCGCCGGGCCGAGGACGGGCTACGAGCAGTACTTC
d_gene: NA; abundance: NA; j_gene: TRBJ1-3; v_gene: TRBV3-1; CDR3aa: CASSQGTLKGNTIYF; CDR3nt: TGTGCCAGCAGCCAAGGGACCCTGAAAGGAAACACCATATATTTT
d_gene: TRBD2; abundance: few; j_gene: TRBJ2-2; v_gene: TRBV5-1; CDR3aa: CASSSPSGSPINTGELFF; CDR3nt: TGCGCCAGCAGCTCCCCTAGCGGGAGTCCCATTAACACCGGGGAGCTGTTTTTT
d_gene: NA; abundance: few; j_gene: TRBJ1-1; v_gene: TRBV2; CDR3aa: CASRTVGLYSNTEAFF; CDR3nt: TGTGCCAGCAGGACTGTAGGGCTTTACTCGAACACTGAAGCTTTCTTT
d_gene: NA; abundance: many; j_gene: TRBJ1-2; v_gene: TRBV6-5; CDR3aa: CASSYSTQGRDGYTF; CDR3nt: TGTGCCAGCAGTTACTCGACTCAAGGGAGGGATGGCTACACCTTC
d_gene: TRBD1; abundance: NA; j_gene: TRBJ1-5; v_gene: TRBV5-1; CDR3aa: CASSPDRVGQPQHF; CDR3nt: TGCGCCAGCAGCCCGGACAGGGTGGGTCAGCCCCAGCATTTT
d_gene: NA; abundance: many; j_gene: TRBJ1-1; v_gene: TRBV28; CDR3aa: CASSLPSGQGGEAFF; CDR3nt: TGTGCCAGCAGTCTCCCCTCCGGGCAGGGCGGGGAAGCTTTCTTT
d_gene: NA; abundance: NA; j_gene: TRBJ1-1; v_gene: TRBV6-1; CDR3aa: CASSPIPGNTEAFF; CDR3nt: TGTGCCAGCAGTCCCATCCCAGGTAACACTGAAGCTTTCTTT
d_gene: NA; abundance: many; j_gene: TRBJ2-7; v_gene: TRBV20-1; CDR3aa: CSARGRTTYEQYF; CDR3nt: TGCAGTGCTAGAGGGCGCACAACCTACGAGCAGTACTTC
d_gene: TRBD2; abundance: many; j_gene: TRBJ2-5; v_gene: TRBV6-5; CDR3aa: CASSYNLAGDQETQYF; CDR3nt: TGTGCCAGCAGTTACAACCTAGCGGGTGATCAAGAGACCCAGTACTTC
d_gene: NA; abundance: few; j_gene: TRBJ1-2; v_gene: TRBV4-2; CDR3aa: CASSHSGGARDGYTF; CDR3nt: TGTGCCAGCAGCCACTCCGGGGGTGCCCGGGATGGCTACACCTTC
d_gene: NA; abundance: many; j_gene: TRBJ2-7; v_gene: TRBV11-2; CDR3aa: CASSFGLLDHEQYF; CDR3nt: TGTGCCAGCAGCTTCGGACTCCTGGACCACGAGCAGTACTTC
d_gene: NA; abundance: NA; j_gene: TRBJ2-7; v_gene: TRBV20-1; CDR3aa: CSARDPGAEQYF; CDR3nt: TGCAGTGCTAGAGATCCAGGGGCCGAGCAGTACTTC
d_gene: TRBD2; abundance: many; j_gene: TRBJ2-5; v_gene: TRBV13; CDR3aa: CASSFSGSGLETQYF; CDR3nt: TGTGCCAGCAGCTTCAGCGGGAGTGGGTTAGAGACCCAGTACTTC
d_gene: NA; abundance: NA; j_gene: TRBJ1-5; v_gene: TRBV11-3; CDR3aa: CASSPTGQSNQPQHF; CDR3nt: TGTGCCAGCAGCCCAACAGGACAGTCTAATCAGCCCCAGCATTTT
d_gene: NA; abundance: NA; j_gene: TRBJ2-2; v_gene: TRBV30; CDR3aa: CAWRATGNTGELFF; CDR3nt: TGTGCCTGGAGAGCCACTGGAAACACCGGGGAGCTGTTTTTT
d_gene: NA; abundance: many; j_gene: TRBJ2-5; v_gene: TRBV11-3; CDR3aa: CASSLGRNSGEPQETQYF; CDR3nt: TGTGCCAGCAGCTTAGGCCGGAATAGCGGAGAGCCTCAAGAGACCCAGTACTTC
d_gene: TRBD1; abundance: many; j_gene: TRBJ1-2; v_gene: TRBV20-1; CDR3aa: CSASSGQGYGYTF; CDR3nt: TGCAGTGCTAGTTCGGGACAGGGGTATGGCTACACCTTC
d_gene: NA; abundance: NA; j_gene: TRBJ2-3; v_gene: TRBV20-1; CDR3aa: CSASSGRTDTQYF; CDR3nt: TGCAGTGCTAGCAGCGGGCGCACAGATACGCAGTATTTT